Shown below are 9 T cell receptor beta chains from a single sample sequenced in a study of blood T cell repertoires in COVID-19. Using immunoSEQ multiplex PCR, the repertoire was profiled, and TCRdb retains in-frame clones only, with some absent. The sample includes nearly 50,000 clones, about nine tenths of them seen just once. The specimen was peripheral blood. The source is a woman aged 80 or older with COVID-19, enrolled during active disease.

V and J are TRBV5-1 and TRBJ1-6; D may be TRBD1 (5 bases). Trimming cost V 4 bases and J 6 bases, with 11 bases left between them. The germline gives CDR1 SGHRS, CDR2 YFSETQ. CDR3 length: 14 residues. The CDR3 region is CASSAGRSNSPLHF. DNA of the CDR3: TGCGCCAGCAGCGCGGGACGGAGTAATTCACCCCTCCACTTT.

This chain links TRBV6-6 with TRBJ1-2, with 9 bases that match TRBD1. The CDR3 sequence is 14 residues long. V gave up 7 bases and J gave up 8 bases; unmatched junction bases: 11. The germline gives CDR1 MNHNY, CDR2 SVGAGI (reference sequence). The CDR3 bases are TGTGCCAGCACCCAAGGACAGGGGCCGCTGGGCTACACCTTC. Translation: CASTQGQGPLGYTF.

The chain is built from TRBV6-5 and TRBJ2-2; the match to TRBD2 covers 7 bases. J was trimmed by 5 bases and V by 7 bases; bases with no gene match: 10. The germline gives CDR1 MNHEY, CDR2 SVGAGI. The CDR3 has 15 amino acids. The CDR3 reads CASTNYRTRTGELFF. CDR3 coding DNA: TGTGCCAGCACCAACTATCGGACTAGAACCGGGGAGCTGTTTTTT.

CDR3 DNA: TGCGCCAGCAGCTTGGGGCAGGGGACCTCTGGAAACACCATATATTTT. This encodes CASSLGQGTSGNTIYF. The chain couples TRBV5-1 to TRBJ1-3; a possible D gene is TRBD1 (6 bases). Trimming stripped 0 bases from V and 0 bases from J, with 10 bases between. The CDR3 runs 16 residues. Per germline, CDR1 SGHRS and CDR2 YFSETQ.

The J gene is TRBJ2-2, the V gene TRBV7-8; perhaps TRBD2 as D (6 bases). Trimming removed 2 bases at V and 6 bases at J, with 13 bases between. This CDR3 has 15 amino acids. Germline CDR1 is SGHVS and CDR2 is FQNEAQ. The CDR3 reads CASSLPPRRAGELFF. For the CDR3, the DNA is TGTGCCAGCAGCTTACCCCCCCGGAGGGCCGGGGAGCTGTTTTTT. Together with reference TRBV7-8 and TRBJ2-2, the CDR3 gives the full variable domain: GAGVSQSPRYKVAKRGQDVALRCDPISGHVSLFWYQQALGQGPEFLTYFQNEAQLDKSGLPSDRFFAERPEGSVSTLKIQRTQQEDSAVYLCASSLPPRRAGELFFGEGSRLTVL.

The chain employs TRBV18 and TRBJ2-3; TRBD1 matches at 9 bases. The trim removed 3 bases at V and 6 bases at J, leaving 7 bases unmatched. Germline loops: CDR1 KGHSH, CDR2 LQKENI. The CDR3 covers 15 residues. The CDR3 sequence: CASSPPGTGYDTQYF. CDR3 coding DNA: TGTGCCAGCTCACCCCCCGGGACAGGGTACGATACGCAGTATTTT.

This chain links TRBV7-9 with TRBJ1-2; D is perhaps TRBD1 (6 bases). The CDR3 is 15 residues long. Trimming cost V 6 bases and J 2 bases, with 16 bases left between them. Germline lookup yields CDR1 SEHNR and CDR2 FQNEAQ (reference sequence). Written as DNA, the CDR3 is TGTGCCAGCAGGGATGACTTGGGGGCGAACTATGGCTACACCTTC. This translates into CASRDDLGANYGYTF.

This chain links TRBV6-5 with TRBJ2-1; D unclear. V gave up 8 bases and J gave up 8 bases, with 13 bases separating them. This CDR3 has 12 residues. Germline assignment: CDR1 MNHEY and CDR2 SVGAGI. CDR3 DNA sequence: TGTGCCAGCCTGAGCGCAGCTCATGAGCAGTTCTTC. The encoded protein is CASLSAAHEQFF.

This clone was found once. The rearrangement uses TRBV3-1 (or the pseudogene TRBV3-2) and TRBJ1-3; D is possibly TRBD1 (6 bases). Germline CDR1 is LGHDT and CDR2 is YNNKEL (reference sequence). The CDR3 is made up of 15 amino acids. Trimming removed 7 bases at V and 0 bases at J, with 13 bases between. CDR3: CASTRDTLSGNTIYF. The CDR3 nucleotides read TGTGCCAGCACCAGGGACACGCTCTCTGGAAACACCATATATTTT.